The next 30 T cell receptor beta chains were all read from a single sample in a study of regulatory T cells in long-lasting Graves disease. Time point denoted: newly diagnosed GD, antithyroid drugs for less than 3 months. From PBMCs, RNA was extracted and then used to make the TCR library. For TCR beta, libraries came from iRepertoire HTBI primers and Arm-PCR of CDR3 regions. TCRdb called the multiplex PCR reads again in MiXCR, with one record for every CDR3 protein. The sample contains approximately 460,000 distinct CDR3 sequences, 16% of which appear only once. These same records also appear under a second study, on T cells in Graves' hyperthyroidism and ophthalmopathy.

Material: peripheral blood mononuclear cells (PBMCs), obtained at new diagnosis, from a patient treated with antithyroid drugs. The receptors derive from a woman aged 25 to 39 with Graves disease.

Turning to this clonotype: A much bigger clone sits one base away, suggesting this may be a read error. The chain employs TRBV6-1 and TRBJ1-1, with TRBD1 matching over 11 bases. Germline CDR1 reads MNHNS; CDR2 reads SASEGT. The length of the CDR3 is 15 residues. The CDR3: CASSHPGQGVTESFF. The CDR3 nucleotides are TGTGCCAGCAGTCATCCGGGACAGGGGGTCACTGAATCTTTCTTT.

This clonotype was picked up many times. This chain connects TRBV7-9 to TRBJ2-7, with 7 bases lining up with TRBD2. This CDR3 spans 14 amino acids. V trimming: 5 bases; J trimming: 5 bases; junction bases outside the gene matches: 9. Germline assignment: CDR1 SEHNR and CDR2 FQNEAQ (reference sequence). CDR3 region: CASSPRAGVDEQYF. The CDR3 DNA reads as TGTGCCAGCAGCCCAAGGGCGGGAGTGGACGAGCAGTACTTC.

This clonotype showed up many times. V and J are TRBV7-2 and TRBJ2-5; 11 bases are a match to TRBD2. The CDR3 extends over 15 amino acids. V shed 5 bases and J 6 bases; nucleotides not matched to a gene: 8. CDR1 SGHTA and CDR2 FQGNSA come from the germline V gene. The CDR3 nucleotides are TGTGCCAGCAGCAGTAGCGGGAGGGTATCAAAGACCCAGTACTTC. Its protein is CASSSSGRVSKTQYF.

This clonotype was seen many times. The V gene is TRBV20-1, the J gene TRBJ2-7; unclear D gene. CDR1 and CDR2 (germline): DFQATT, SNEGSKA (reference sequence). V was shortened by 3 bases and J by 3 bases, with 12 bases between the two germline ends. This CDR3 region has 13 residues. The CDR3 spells CSARGPQIYEQYF. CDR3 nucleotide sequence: TGCAGTGCTAGGGGCCCGCAGATCTACGAGCAGTACTTC.

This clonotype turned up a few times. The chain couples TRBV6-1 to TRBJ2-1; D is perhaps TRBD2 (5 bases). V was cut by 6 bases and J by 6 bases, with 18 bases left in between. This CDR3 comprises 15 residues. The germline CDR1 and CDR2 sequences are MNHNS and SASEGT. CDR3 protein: CASSPSGGWSNEQFF. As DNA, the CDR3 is TGTGCCAGCAGCCCCTCGGGCGGGTGGTCCAATGAGCAGTTCTTC.

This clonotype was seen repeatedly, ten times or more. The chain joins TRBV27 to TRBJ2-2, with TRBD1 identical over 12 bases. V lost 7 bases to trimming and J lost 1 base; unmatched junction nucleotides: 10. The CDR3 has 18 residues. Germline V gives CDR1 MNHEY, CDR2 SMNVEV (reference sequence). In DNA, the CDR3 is TGTGCCAGCAAACGCCGGGACAGGGGGCTTGGGAACACCGGGGAGCTGTTTTTT. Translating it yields CASKRRDRGLGNTGELFF.

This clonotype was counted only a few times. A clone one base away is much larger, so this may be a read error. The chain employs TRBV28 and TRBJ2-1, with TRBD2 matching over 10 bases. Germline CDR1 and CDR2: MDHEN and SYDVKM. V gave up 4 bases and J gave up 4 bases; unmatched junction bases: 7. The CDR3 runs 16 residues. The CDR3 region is CASSSPAGGSYNEQFF. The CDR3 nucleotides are TGTGCCAGCAGTTCCCCAGCGGGAGGGTCATACAATGAGCAGTTCTTC.

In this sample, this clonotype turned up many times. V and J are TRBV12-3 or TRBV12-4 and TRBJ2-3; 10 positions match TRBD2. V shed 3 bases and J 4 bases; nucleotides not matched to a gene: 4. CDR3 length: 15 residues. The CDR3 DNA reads TGTGCCAGCAGTTTCCTAGCGGGAGAATCAGATACGCAGTATTTT. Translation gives CASSFLAGESDTQYF.

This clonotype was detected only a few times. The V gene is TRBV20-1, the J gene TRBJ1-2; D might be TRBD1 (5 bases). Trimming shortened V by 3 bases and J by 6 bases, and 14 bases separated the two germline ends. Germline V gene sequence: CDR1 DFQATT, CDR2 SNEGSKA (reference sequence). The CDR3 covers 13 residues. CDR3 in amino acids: CSASWPRGDGYTF. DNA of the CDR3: TGCAGTGCTAGTTGGCCCCGGGGGGATGGCTACACCTTC.

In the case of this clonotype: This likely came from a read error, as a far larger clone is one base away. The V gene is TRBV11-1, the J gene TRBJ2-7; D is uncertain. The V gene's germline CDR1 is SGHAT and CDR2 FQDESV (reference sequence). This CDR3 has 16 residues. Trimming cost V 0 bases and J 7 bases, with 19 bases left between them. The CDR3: CASSLARDTAYNEQYF. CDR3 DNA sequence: TGTGCCAGCAGCTTAGCGCGTGACACGGCATACAATGAGCAGTACTTC.

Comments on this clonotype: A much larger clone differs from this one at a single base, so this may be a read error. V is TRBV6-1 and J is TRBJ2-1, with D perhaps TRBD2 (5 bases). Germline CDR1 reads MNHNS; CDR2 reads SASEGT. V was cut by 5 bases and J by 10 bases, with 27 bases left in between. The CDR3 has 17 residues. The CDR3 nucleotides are TGTGCCAGCAGTCGAGGGCTAGGAGCGGATATTACCTACGAGCAGTTCTTC. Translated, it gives CASSRGLGADITYEQFF.

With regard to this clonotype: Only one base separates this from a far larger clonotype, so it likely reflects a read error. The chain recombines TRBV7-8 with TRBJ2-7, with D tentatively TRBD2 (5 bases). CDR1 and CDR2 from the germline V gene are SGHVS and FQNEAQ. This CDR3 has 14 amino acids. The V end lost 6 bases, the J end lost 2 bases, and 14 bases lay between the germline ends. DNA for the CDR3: TGTGCCAGCAGTTTACTAGAAGAGGCCTACGAGCAGTACTTC. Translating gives CASSLLEEAYEQYF.

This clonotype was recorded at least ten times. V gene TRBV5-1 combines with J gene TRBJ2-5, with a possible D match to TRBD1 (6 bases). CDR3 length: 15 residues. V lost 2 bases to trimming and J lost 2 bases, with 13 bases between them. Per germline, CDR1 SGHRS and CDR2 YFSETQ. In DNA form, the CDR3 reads TGCGCCAGCAGCTTCCAGGGGCAGTCTCAAGAGACCCAGTACTTC. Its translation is CASSFQGQSQETQYF.

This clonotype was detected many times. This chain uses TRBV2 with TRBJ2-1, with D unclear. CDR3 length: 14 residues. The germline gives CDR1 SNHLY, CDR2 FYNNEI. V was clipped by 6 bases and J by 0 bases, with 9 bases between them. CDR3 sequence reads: CASRSYTSYNEQFF. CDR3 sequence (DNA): TGTGCCAGCAGGTCCTACACCTCCTACAATGAGCAGTTCTTC.

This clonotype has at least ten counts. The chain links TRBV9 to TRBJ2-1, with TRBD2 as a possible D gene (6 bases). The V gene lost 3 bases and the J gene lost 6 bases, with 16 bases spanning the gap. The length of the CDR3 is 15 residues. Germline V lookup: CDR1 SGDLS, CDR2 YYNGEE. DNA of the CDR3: TGTGCCAGCAGCGAGGAGGGTTTGTCGTCCAATGAGCAGTTCTTC. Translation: CASSEEGLSSNEQFF. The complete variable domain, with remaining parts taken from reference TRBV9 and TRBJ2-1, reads DSGVTQTPKHLITATGQRVTLRCSPRSGDLSVYWYQQSLDQGLQFLIQYYNGEERAKGNILERFSAQQFPDLHSELNLSSLELGDSALYFCASSEEGLSSNEQFFGPGTRLTVL.

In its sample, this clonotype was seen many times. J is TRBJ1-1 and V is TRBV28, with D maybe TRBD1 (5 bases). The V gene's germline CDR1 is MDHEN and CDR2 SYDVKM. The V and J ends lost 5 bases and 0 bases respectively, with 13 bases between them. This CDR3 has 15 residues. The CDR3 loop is CASSQGPLLNTEAFF. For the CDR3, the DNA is TGTGCCAGCAGTCAGGGACCCCTCCTGAACACTGAAGCTTTCTTT.

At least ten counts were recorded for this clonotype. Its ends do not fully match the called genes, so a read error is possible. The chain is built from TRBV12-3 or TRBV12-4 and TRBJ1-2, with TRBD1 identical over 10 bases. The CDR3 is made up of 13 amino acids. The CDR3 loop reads CASSTGTGVFPNF. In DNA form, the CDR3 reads TGTGCCAGCAGTACCGGGACAGGGGTGTTTCCCAACTTC.

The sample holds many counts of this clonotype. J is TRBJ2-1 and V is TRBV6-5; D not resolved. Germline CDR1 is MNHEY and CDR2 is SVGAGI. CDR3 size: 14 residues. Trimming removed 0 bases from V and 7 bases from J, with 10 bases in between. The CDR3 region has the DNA TGTGCCAGCAGTTACTCCATGATAGGAAATGAGCAGTTCTTC. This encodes CASSYSMIGNEQFF.

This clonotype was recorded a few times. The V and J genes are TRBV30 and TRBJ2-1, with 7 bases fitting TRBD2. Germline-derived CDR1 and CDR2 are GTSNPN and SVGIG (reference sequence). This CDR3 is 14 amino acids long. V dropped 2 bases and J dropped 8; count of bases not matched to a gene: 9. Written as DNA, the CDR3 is TGTGCCTGGAGTCTCGCCCCGGGGGGACATGAGCAGTTCTTC. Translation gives CAWSLAPGGHEQFF.

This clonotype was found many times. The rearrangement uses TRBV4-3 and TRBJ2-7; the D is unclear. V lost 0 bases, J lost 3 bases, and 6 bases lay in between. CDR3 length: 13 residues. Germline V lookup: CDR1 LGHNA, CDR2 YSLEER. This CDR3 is CASSQEHGYEQYF. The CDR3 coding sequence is TGCGCCAGCAGCCAAGAACACGGCTACGAGCAGTACTTC.

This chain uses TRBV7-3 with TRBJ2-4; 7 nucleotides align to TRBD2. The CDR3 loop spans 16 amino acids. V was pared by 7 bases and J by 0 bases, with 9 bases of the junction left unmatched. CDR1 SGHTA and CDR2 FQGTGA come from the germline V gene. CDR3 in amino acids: CASNPPSGLAKNIQYF. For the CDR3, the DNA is TGTGCCAGCAACCCTCCTAGCGGCCTAGCCAAAAACATTCAGTACTTC.

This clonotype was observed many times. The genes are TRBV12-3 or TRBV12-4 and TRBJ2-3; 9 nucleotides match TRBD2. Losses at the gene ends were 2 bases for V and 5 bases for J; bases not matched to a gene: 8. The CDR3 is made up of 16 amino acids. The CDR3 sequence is CASSLKSAGGLDTQYF. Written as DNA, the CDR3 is TGTGCCAGCAGTTTAAAGTCTGCGGGAGGGTTAGATACGCAGTATTTT.

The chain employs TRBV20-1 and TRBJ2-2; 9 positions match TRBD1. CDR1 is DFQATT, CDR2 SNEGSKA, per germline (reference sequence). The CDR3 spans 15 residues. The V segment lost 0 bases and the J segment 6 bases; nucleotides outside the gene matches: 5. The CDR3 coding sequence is TGCAGTGCTAGAGAACAGGGGGCGCGGTCCGGGGAGCTGTTTTTT. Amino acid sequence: CSAREQGARSGELFF.

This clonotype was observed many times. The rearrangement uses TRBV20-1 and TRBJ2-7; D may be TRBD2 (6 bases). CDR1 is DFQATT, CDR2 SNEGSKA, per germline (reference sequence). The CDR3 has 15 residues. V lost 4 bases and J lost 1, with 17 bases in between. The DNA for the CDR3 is TGCAGTGCTAAACCTAGACTTGGGGGGTCCTACGAGCAGTACTTC. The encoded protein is CSAKPRLGGSYEQYF.

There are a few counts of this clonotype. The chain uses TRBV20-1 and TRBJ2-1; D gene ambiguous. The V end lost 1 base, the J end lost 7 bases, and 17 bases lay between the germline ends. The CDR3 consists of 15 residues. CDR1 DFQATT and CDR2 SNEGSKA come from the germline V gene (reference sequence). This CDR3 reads CSARGIAGILNEQFF. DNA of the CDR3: TGCAGTGCTAGAGGCATTGCAGGTATCCTAAATGAGCAGTTCTTC.

The CDR3 DNA is TGTGCCAGCAGCAGGACAGGACGAATGAACACTGAAGCTTTCTTT. As protein: CASSRTGRMNTEAFF. This chain links TRBV5-6 with TRBJ1-1, with 7 bases fitting TRBD1. This CDR3 has 15 amino acids. The J segment lost 0 bases and the V segment lost 4 bases, leaving 6 bases of the junction unmatched. Germline lookup yields CDR1 SGHDT and CDR2 YYEEEE.

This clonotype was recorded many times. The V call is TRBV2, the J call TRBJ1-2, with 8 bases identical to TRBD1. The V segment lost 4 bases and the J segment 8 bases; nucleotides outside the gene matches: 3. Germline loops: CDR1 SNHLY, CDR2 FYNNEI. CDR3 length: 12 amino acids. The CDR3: CASSVDREGYTF. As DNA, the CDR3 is TGTGCCAGCAGTGTGGACAGGGAGGGCTACACCTTC.

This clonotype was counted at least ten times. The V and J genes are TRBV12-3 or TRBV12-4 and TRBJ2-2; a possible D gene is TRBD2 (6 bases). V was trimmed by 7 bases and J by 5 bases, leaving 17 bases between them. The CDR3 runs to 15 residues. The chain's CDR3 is CASTSYGGETGELFF. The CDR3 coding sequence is TGTGCCAGCACTTCTTACGGGGGAGAAACCGGGGAGCTGTTTTTT.

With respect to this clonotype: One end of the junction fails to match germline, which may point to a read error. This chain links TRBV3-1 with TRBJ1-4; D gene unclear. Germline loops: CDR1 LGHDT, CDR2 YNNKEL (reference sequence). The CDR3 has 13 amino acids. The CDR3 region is CASSQEYREKLFF. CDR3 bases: TGTGCCAGCAGTCAAGAGTATCGGGAAAAACTGTTTTTT.

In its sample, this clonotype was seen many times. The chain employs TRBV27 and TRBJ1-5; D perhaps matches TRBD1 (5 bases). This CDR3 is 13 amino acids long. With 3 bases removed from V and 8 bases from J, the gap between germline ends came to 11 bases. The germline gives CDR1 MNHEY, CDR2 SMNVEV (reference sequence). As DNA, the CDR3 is TGTGCCAGCAGTTTTGACCTGGGGGAGCCCCAGCATTTT. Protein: CASSFDLGEPQHF.